This TCR beta chain was profiled in a study of blood T cell repertoires in COVID-19. Study at large: Sample material is recorded as cDNA or gDNA derived from T cells, B-cell-depleted T cells, or PBMCs.

Sequencing used immunoSEQ multiplex PCR; TCRdb keeps in-frame clones, though not all of them. The sample yields about 210,000 clones, over 75% seen once. There are 12 residues in the CDR3. Germline assignment: CDR1 KGHDR and CDR2 SFDVKD. V was cut by 2 bases and J by 3 bases, with 3 bases left in between. This sequence was found in a man between 45 and 60 years old with COVID-19, enrolled during active disease. This sequence joins TRBV24-1 and TRBJ1-2; no definite D call. The sample comprised peripheral blood. The CDR3 region has the DNA TGTGCCACCAGTGATTCGGACTATGGCTACACCTTC. It yields the protein CATSDSDYGYTF.